This section outlines one T cell receptor (beta chain) sequence together with its context. Trimming took 4 bases from V and 6 from J; bases not matched to a gene: 2. Germline CDR1 is MGHRA and CDR2 is YSYEKL. CDR3 length: 14 residues. This entry is derived from a study of sequential checkpoint blockade in melanoma. Overall study context: DNA from 85 to 95 pretreatment tumor samples underwent TCRβ immunosequencing.

Documented treatment: randomized to nivolumab then ipilimumab (arm A) or the reverse (arm B). Sequencing used immunoSEQ multiplex PCR; TCRdb keeps in-frame clones, though not all of them. The sample carries under 3,000 clones, roughly 26% recorded once. This receptor was taken from a human donor with melanoma. Sequences were derived from tumor tissue (inferred from file names), sampled from a patient given nivolumab and ipilimumab in sequence. The rearrangement links TRBV4-1 to TRBJ1-5, with 11 bases identical to TRBD1. The CDR3 loop is CASSLGTGGQPQHF. In nucleotides, the CDR3 is TGCGCCAGCAGCCTCGGGACAGGGGGTCAGCCCCAGCATTTT.